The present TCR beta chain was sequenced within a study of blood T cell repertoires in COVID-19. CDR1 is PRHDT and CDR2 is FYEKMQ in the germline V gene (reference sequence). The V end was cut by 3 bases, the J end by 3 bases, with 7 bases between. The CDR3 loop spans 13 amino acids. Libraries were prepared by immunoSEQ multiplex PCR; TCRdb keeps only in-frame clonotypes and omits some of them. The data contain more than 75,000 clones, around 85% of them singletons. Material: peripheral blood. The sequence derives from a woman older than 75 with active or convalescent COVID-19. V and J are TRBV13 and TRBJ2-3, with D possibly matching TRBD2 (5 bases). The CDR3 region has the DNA TGTGCCAGCAGCTTGGGAGAAACAGATACGCAGTATTTT. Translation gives CASSLGETDTQYF.